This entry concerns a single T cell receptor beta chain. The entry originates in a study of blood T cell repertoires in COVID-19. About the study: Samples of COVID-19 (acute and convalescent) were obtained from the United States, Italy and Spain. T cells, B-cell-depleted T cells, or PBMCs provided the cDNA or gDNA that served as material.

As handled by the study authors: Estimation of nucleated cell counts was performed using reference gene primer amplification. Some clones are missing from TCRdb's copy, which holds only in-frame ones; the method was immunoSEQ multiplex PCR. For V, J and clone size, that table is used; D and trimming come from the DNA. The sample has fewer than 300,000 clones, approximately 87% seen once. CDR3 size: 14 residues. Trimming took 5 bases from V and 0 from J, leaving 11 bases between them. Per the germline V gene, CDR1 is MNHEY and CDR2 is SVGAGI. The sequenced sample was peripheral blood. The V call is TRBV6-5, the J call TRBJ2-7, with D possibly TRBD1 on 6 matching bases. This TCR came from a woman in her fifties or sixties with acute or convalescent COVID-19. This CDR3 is CASSTRGGSYEQYF. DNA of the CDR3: TGTGCCAGCAGTACGAGAGGGGGCTCCTACGAGCAGTACTTC.